The entry below describes one TCR beta chain. The antigen is unknown. Before the COVID-19 pandemic, during about 2011-2019, CD4+ T cells were taken from unexposed donors. CD4+ T cells were isolated from the cells after more than nine days of culture. The CDR3 length is 13 residues. Per the germline V gene, CDR1 is ENHRY and CDR2 is SYGVKD. Losses at the gene ends were 10 bases for V and 5 bases for J; bases not matched to a gene: 9. The record originates from a study of CD4 T cells in relation to SARS-CoV-2 and coronaviruses. For the study at large: ViraFEST: approximately eleven-day antigen culture of PBMCs, then TCR beta CDR3 sequencing.

Study conclusions and caveats: Crossreactive clones expanded significantly less to SARS-CoV-2 than monoreactive clones.

The method was immunoSEQ multiplex PCR; TCRdb's version includes in-frame clones alone and lacks a portion of them. The table lists 25,000 to 30,000 clones, 70% to 85% of them singletons. The receptor was derived from a human donor in good health. The specimen was CD4+ T cells from PBMCs, cultured in vitro. The gene calls are TRBV10-3 and TRBJ2-3; 7 bases fit TRBD2. CDR3 protein: CATARTREDTQYF. The CDR3 DNA reads as TGTGCCACCGCCCGGACTAGGGAAGATACGCAGTATTTT.